What follows are 7 T cell receptor beta chains derived from one specimen sequenced in a study of cytomegalovirus exposure and HLA in healthy donors. The PCR ran on 60 Vbeta and 13 Jbeta primers. Sequencing used immunoSEQ multiplex PCR; TCRdb keeps in-frame clones, though not all of them. Of about 170,000 clones detected, 79% appear once; the ten largest clones hold 2% to 2.5%. Sequences were obtained from PBMCs. The receptors originated from a woman aged 50 to 60 in good health and CMV-seronegative.

J is TRBJ2-2 and V is TRBV7-8; no clear D gene. CDR1 and CDR2 (germline): SGHVS, FQNEAQ. The V end was cut by 1 base, the J end by 7 bases, with 10 bases between. The CDR3 has 14 residues. The CDR3 DNA reads as TGTGCCAGCAGCTTAGACGGCCTAGGCGGGGAGCTGTTTTTT. The encoded protein is CASSLDGLGGELFF. Filled out from reference TRBV7-8 and TRBJ2-2, the complete variable domain reads GAGVSQSPRYKVAKRGQDVALRCDPISGHVSLFWYQQALGQGPEFLTYFQNEAQLDKSGLPSDRFFAERPEGSVSTLKIQRTQQEDSAVYLCASSLDGLGGELFFGEGSRLTVL.

The genes are TRBV7-6 and TRBJ1-1, with 8 positions matching TRBD1. The germline V gene encodes CDR1 SGHVS and CDR2 FNYEAQ. The CDR3 is 15 residues long. The V gene end was trimmed by 4 bases and the J gene end by 0 bases; junction bases not matched to a gene: 4. CDR3 bases: TGTGCCAGCAGCTCAGGGACAGGCTTGAACACTGAAGCTTTCTTT. Its protein is CASSSGTGLNTEAFF.

V gene TRBV4-1 combines with J gene TRBJ1-5; TRBD1 matches 7 bases. Germline lookup yields CDR1 MGHRA and CDR2 YSYEKL. The CDR3 consists of 16 residues. With 1 base clipped from V and 4 bases from J, the junction kept 7 bases outside the gene matches. CDR3 sequence: CASSQGAGQKNQPQHF. CDR3 DNA sequence: TGCGCCAGCAGCCAAGGGGCGGGACAGAAAAATCAGCCCCAGCATTTT.

Notes on this clone: Other nucleotide sequences from this sample produce the same CDR3. The V and J genes are TRBV7-9 and TRBJ1-5, with a weak D call TRBD1 (5 bases). The CDR3 loop spans 13 amino acids. Germline V gene sequence: CDR1 SEHNR, CDR2 FQNEAQ (reference sequence). The V and J ends lost 1 base and 5 bases respectively, with 6 bases between them. CDR3 sequence: CASSLGGDQPQHF. The CDR3 DNA sequence: TGTGCCAGCAGCTTAGGGGGGGATCAGCCCCAGCATTTT. Full variable domain (rest looked up from reference TRBV7-9 and TRBJ1-5): DTGVSQNPRHKITKRGQNVTFRCDPISEHNRLYWYRQTLGQGPEFLTYFQNEAQLEKSRLLSDRFSAERPKGSFSTLEIQRTEQGDSAMYLCASSLGGDQPQHFGDGTRLSIL.

The chain combines TRBV6-1 with TRBJ1-5; TRBD1 is a possible D gene (5 bases). CDR1 MNHNS and CDR2 SASEGT come from the germline V gene. This CDR3 spans 12 amino acids. V was clipped by 7 bases and J by 6 bases, with 10 bases between them. CDR3 residues: CASTGWSQPQHF. The CDR3 DNA reads TGTGCCAGCACAGGGTGGAGTCAGCCCCAGCATTTT.

The count of this clone is one. The rearrangement joins TRBV7-2 to TRBJ2-3; 15 positions agree with TRBD2. Germline V gives CDR1 SGHTA, CDR2 FQGNSA. The CDR3 runs to 17 residues. Unmatched junction bases numbered 10, after V lost 6 bases and J lost 6 bases. Here the CDR3 reads CASSPPGLAGGSDTQYF. The CDR3 DNA reads as TGTGCCAGCAGTCCTCCGGGACTAGCGGGAGGTTCCGATACGCAGTATTTT.

The chain combines TRBV4-1 with TRBJ2-1; D gene unclear. Germline V gives CDR1 MGHRA, CDR2 YSYEKL. The CDR3 runs to 14 residues. Trimming pared 0 bases from V and 3 bases from J, leaving 6 bases between. The CDR3 coding sequence is TGCGCCAGCAGCCAAGACTCCGTCTACAATGAGCAGTTCTTC. This encodes CASSQDSVYNEQFF.